One and the same sample provided the 23 T cell receptor beta chains below, sequenced in a study of T cells in Graves' hyperthyroidism and ophthalmopathy. Authors of the study amplified TCR beta CDR3 regions from RNA transcripts. An initial round of RT-PCR targeting the TCR CDR3 relied on the HTBI primer set. One entry per CDR3 protein, called by TCRdb with MiXCR from the multiplex PCR reads. The data show hundreds of thousands of distinct CDR3 sequences, less than 20% seen once. Sequences were obtained from blood. These receptors originate from a woman under 30 with Graves' hyperthyroidism.

This clonotype was found many times. The gene calls are TRBV12-3 or TRBV12-4 and TRBJ1-6; a weak D match, TRBD1 (6 bases). The V end was cut by 5 bases, the J end by 6 bases, with 14 bases between. The CDR3 is 15 amino acids. As DNA, the CDR3 is TGTGCCAGCAGTCATCACAGGGAGGGTAATTCACCCCTCCACTTT. Its protein product is CASSHHREGNSPLHF.

Comments on this clonotype: Since a much larger clone is just one base distant, this may be a read error. V is TRBV2 and J is TRBJ1-2; TRBD1 matches at 9 bases. The V and J ends lost 6 bases and 8 bases, in that order; junction bases with no gene match: 13. From germline, CDR1 is SNHLY and CDR2 FYNNEI. The CDR3 consists of 15 residues. CDR3 nucleotide sequence: TGTGCCAGCAGCGCCCCGGGACAGGGATTGTCAGGCTACACCTTC. Translated: CASSAPGQGLSGYTF.

This clonotype was observed a few times. The genes are TRBV5-6 and TRBJ2-5, with TRBD2 matching 11 bases. Per the germline V gene, CDR1 is SGHDT and CDR2 is YYEEEE. The CDR3 covers 15 residues. V lost 0 bases and J lost 6; bases outside the gene matches: 4. The CDR3 coding sequence is TGTGCCAGCAGCTTGGTAGCGGGGGGGCAGCAGACCCAGTACTTC. This codes for CASSLVAGGQQTQYF.

This clonotype was recorded at least ten times. The genes are TRBV29-1 and TRBJ1-1, with a weak D call TRBD1 (5 bases). Trimming took off 4 bases at V and 1 base at J, with 13 bases between the two ends. Germline lookup yields CDR1 SQVTM and CDR2 ANQGSEA. The CDR3 is 14 residues long. The CDR3: CSVGLTAGNTEAFF. DNA for the CDR3: TGCAGCGTTGGTTTGACAGCCGGGAACACTGAAGCTTTCTTT.

This clonotype came up many times. The chain links TRBV15 to TRBJ2-5; D gene uncertain. CDR1 LNHNV and CDR2 YYDKDF come from the germline V gene (reference sequence). With 5 bases removed from V and 7 bases from J, the gap between germline ends came to 14 bases. The CDR3 sequence is 13 residues long. DNA for the CDR3: TGTGCCACCAGCGAGATACATGCCGGGACCCAGTACTTC. It translates to CATSEIHAGTQYF.

This clonotype was seen repeatedly, ten times or more. The chain employs TRBV2 and TRBJ2-5, with TRBD1 matching 7 bases. Germline assignment: CDR1 SNHLY and CDR2 FYNNEI. The CDR3 loop spans 14 amino acids. Trimming at V came to 3 bases and at J to 3 bases, leaving 4 bases not matched to a gene. CDR3 bases: TGTGCCAGCAGTGAGGACAGGTCCAAAGAGACCCAGTACTTC. Translation gives CASSEDRSKETQYF.

In its sample, this clonotype was seen many times. V usage is TRBV12-3 or TRBV12-4 and J usage is TRBJ1-5, with D perhaps matching TRBD1 (6 bases). The CDR3 runs 15 residues. The V and J ends lost 5 bases and 6 bases respectively, with 17 bases between them. CDR3 region: CASSLTGTQGQPQHF. The CDR3, as DNA: TGTGCCAGCAGTCTTACCGGGACACAGGGTCAGCCCCAGCATTTT.

The chain recombines TRBV2 with TRBJ2-2, with 12 positions matching TRBD1. J gave up 6 bases and V 6 bases, and 8 bases lay outside the gene matches. The CDR3 covers 16 residues. From germline, CDR1 is SNHLY and CDR2 FYNNEI. The CDR3: CASRLTGTGGSGELFF. In DNA, the CDR3 is TGTGCCAGCAGACTAACCGGGACAGGGGGCTCCGGGGAGCTGTTTTTT.

The chain carries TRBV25-1 and TRBJ2-2; TRBD1 agrees at 10 bases. Germline V gene data show CDR1 as MGHDK and CDR2 as SYGVNS. Trimming cost V 7 bases and J 6 bases; bases outside gene matches: 14. The CDR3 totals 17 residues. CDR3: CASTTSKGTGEAGELFF. The CDR3 nucleotides read TGTGCCAGCACCACATCTAAGGGGACAGGGGAAGCCGGGGAGCTGTTTTTT.

The sample holds many counts of this clonotype. The chain carries TRBV6-1 and TRBJ2-7; 9 nucleotides agree with TRBD1. The CDR3 loop spans 16 amino acids. V dropped 6 bases and J dropped 2; count of bases not matched to a gene: 11. The germline V gene has CDR1 MNHNS and CDR2 SASEGT. CDR3 loop: CASRRRDREIPYEQYF. Written as DNA, the CDR3 is TGTGCCAGCAGGAGGCGGGACAGGGAAATTCCCTACGAGCAGTACTTC.

As regards this clonotype: A much bigger clone sits one base away, suggesting this may be a read error. This chain connects TRBV7-2 to TRBJ1-1; D unclear. V was trimmed by 0 bases and J by 1 base, leaving 6 bases between them. Germline assignment: CDR1 SGHTA and CDR2 FQGNSA. This CDR3 has 14 amino acids. CDR3 sequence reads: CASSLANRNTEAFF. The DNA for the CDR3 is TGTGCCAGCAGCTTAGCAAACAGGAACACTGAAGCTTTCTTT.

This clonotype has just a few counts. With a much larger clone just one base away, this may be a read error. This rearrangement joins TRBV20-1 to TRBJ1-1, with TRBD1 as a possible D gene (5 bases). V was trimmed by 0 bases and J by 7 bases, leaving 12 bases between them. From germline, CDR1 is DFQATT and CDR2 SNEGSKA (reference sequence). There are 13 residues in the CDR3. In DNA form, the CDR3 reads TGCAGTGCTAGAGAAAACTCGGACAATGAAGCTTTCTTT. This gives the protein CSARENSDNEAFF.

This clonotype has a count of ten or more. The gene calls are TRBV2 and TRBJ1-2; D is unresolved. CDR3 size: 14 residues. Germline V gives CDR1 SNHLY, CDR2 FYNNEI. V was clipped by 5 bases and J by 8 bases, with 18 bases between them. The DNA of the CDR3 is TGTGCCAGCAGTCAGTACAGAGTAGGAGAGGGCTACACCTTC. As protein: CASSQYRVGEGYTF.

Worth noting for this clonotype: A much larger clone sits a single nucleotide away, making a read error possible. The chain employs TRBV19 and TRBJ2-1; a weak D match, TRBD2 (6 bases). The DNA end favors TRBJ2-7, so the J call may be wrong. CDR3 length: 15 amino acids. CDR1 LNHDA and CDR2 SQIVND come from the germline V gene (reference sequence). CDR3 in amino acids: CASNKRVHRGNEQYF. CDR3 nucleotide sequence: TGTGCCAGTAATAAGCGGGTCCATAGAGGCAATGAGCAGTACTTC.

The V and J genes are TRBV10-2 and TRBJ2-3; 11 positions match TRBD2. This CDR3 is built from 14 residues. Trimming at V came to 3 bases and at J to 6 bases, leaving 2 bases not matched to a gene. CDR1 and CDR2 (germline): WSHSY, SAAADI. CDR3 nucleotides: TGCGCCAGCAGTGAACTAGCGGGAGTGGATACGCAGTATTTT. It encodes CASSELAGVDTQYF.

This clonotype has a count of ten or more. At one boundary the junction diverges from the germline segment, which might be a read error. V usage is TRBV29-1 and J usage is TRBJ1-1; maybe TRBD1 (5 bases). Per the germline V gene, CDR1 is SQVTM and CDR2 is ANQGSEA. This CDR3 comprises 13 residues. The CDR3 sequence is CSAQGTLKTEAFF. CDR3 nucleotide sequence: TGCAGCGCTCAGGGTACTCTGAAAACTGAAGCTTTCTTT.

This clonotype was found many times. This sequence joins TRBV5-1 and TRBJ1-2, with TRBD1 matching 8 bases. The CDR3 consists of 15 residues. The trim removed 4 bases at V and 3 bases at J, leaving 8 bases unmatched. Looked up from germline, CDR1 is SGHRS and CDR2 is YFSETQ. CDR3 sequence reads: CASSGPGQDYYGYTF. CDR3 DNA sequence: TGCGCCAGCAGCGGGCCGGGACAGGATTACTATGGCTACACCTTC. Looking up the rest from reference TRBV5-1 and TRBJ1-2 gives the full variable domain: KAGVTQTPRYLIKTRGQQVTLSCSPISGHRSVSWYQQTPGQGLQFLFEYFSETQRNKGNFPGRFSGRQFSNSRSEMNVSTLELGDSALYLCASSGPGQDYYGYTFGSGTRLTVV.

At least ten counts were recorded for this clonotype. The V and J genes are TRBV20-1 and TRBJ1-1; D not resolved. The CDR3 length is 12 residues. CDR1 is DFQATT, CDR2 SNEGSKA, per germline (reference sequence). V was clipped by 5 bases and J by 1 base, with 8 bases between them. CDR3 amino acids: CSARRWNTEAFF. The CDR3, as DNA: TGCAGTGCTCGGAGGTGGAACACTGAAGCTTTCTTT.

In its sample, this clonotype was seen many times. This chain links TRBV7-9 with TRBJ2-7; TRBD1 matches at 8 bases. V was pared by 3 bases and J by 4 bases, with 8 bases of the junction left unmatched. Germline assignment: CDR1 SEHNR and CDR2 FQNEAQ (reference sequence). The CDR3 is made up of 15 amino acids. The CDR3 sequence is CASSFPQGDGYEQYF. In DNA, the CDR3 is TGTGCCAGCAGCTTCCCACAGGGGGATGGATACGAGCAGTACTTC.

The chain recombines TRBV19 with TRBJ2-7; D is perhaps TRBD1 or TRBD2 (5 bases each). The CDR3 has 15 residues. Germline lookup yields CDR1 LNHDA and CDR2 SQIVND (reference sequence). Trimming removed 6 bases from V and 1 base from J, with 16 bases in between. DNA for the CDR3: TGTGCCAGTAGGCATAAGATAGAGGGGTCCTACGAGCAGTACTTC. Translated, it gives CASRHKIEGSYEQYF.

There are many counts of this clonotype. The J gene is TRBJ2-7, the V gene TRBV2, with 11 bases identical to TRBD2. CDR1 and CDR2 from the germline V gene are SNHLY and FYNNEI. After removal of 2 bases from V and 3 bases from J, the junction contained 12 bases not matched to a gene. CDR3 length: 18 amino acids. This chain's CDR3 is CASSESGGTSGANYEQYF. In DNA form, the CDR3 reads TGTGCCAGCAGTGAAAGCGGAGGGACTAGCGGAGCTAACTACGAGCAGTACTTC.

This clonotype came up a few times. This chain uses TRBV5-4 with TRBJ2-7; TRBD1 matches 11 bases. The germline V gene encodes CDR1 SGHNT and CDR2 YYREEE (reference sequence). The junction had 5 bases not matched to a gene; V was cut back by 5 bases and J by 4 bases. The CDR3 runs 14 residues. The CDR3, as DNA: TGTGCCAGCAGAGAGGACAGGGGGCAGTACGAGCAGTACTTC. Residues: CASREDRGQYEQYF.

The chain carries TRBV12-3 or TRBV12-4 and TRBJ1-1; D is unclear. The CDR3 sequence is 12 residues long. V was shortened by 5 bases and J by 5 bases, with 9 bases between the two germline ends. Written as DNA, the CDR3 is TGTGCCAGCAGTCTCGAATTGACTGAAGCTTTCTTT. This encodes CASSLELTEAFF.